These 30 T cell receptor beta chains originate from one sample sequenced in a study of T cells after posttransplantation cyclophosphamide. The table came from immunoSEQ multiplex PCR; TCRdb's copy has only in-frame clones and leaves some out. The table includes roughly 9,200 clones, 85% to 90% detected once. The sample was memory CD4+ T cells sorted from PBMCs. The receptors shown here come from a woman aged 60-75 years in good health, CMV-negative, and a related stem cell transplant donor.

The V and J genes are TRBV5-1 and TRBJ1-2, with TRBD1 matching 7 bases. The V gene's germline CDR1 is SGHRS and CDR2 YFSETQ. The CDR3 is 14 residues long. The junction had 5 bases not matched to a gene; V was cut back by 0 bases and J by 6 bases. CDR3: CASSLVGTEDGYTF. The CDR3 DNA follows: TGCGCCAGCAGCTTGGTTGGGACAGAGGATGGCTACACCTTC.

J is TRBJ2-1 and V is TRBV9, with D maybe TRBD2 (5 bases). Germline CDR1 is SGDLS and CDR2 is YYNGEE. The CDR3 runs to 13 residues. Trimming cost V 3 bases and J 8 bases, with 12 bases left between them. The CDR3: CASSGTSFHEQFF. CDR3 bases: TGTGCCAGCAGCGGTACTAGTTTCCATGAGCAGTTCTTC.

This chain connects TRBV7-2 to TRBJ2-1; maybe TRBD1 (6 bases). V lost 1 base and J 9 bases, leaving 13 bases between the germline ends. CDR1 is SGHTA and CDR2 is FQGNSA in the germline V gene. The CDR3 runs 14 residues. The CDR3 DNA is TGTGCCAGCAGCTTAGGGGGGCTAAGGTTTGAGCAGTTCTTC. Translation: CASSLGGLRFEQFF.

The chain uses TRBV5-1 and TRBJ2-1; TRBD1 is a possible D gene (5 bases). Trimming took 0 bases from V and 3 from J, leaving 10 bases between them. The CDR3 is made up of 15 amino acids. Germline V CDR1 and CDR2: SGHRS, YFSETQ. The DNA of the CDR3 is TGCGCCAGCAGCTTGGCAGGGCAACACTACAATGAGCAGTTCTTC. Residues: CASSLAGQHYNEQFF.

The CDR3 region has the DNA TGTGCCAGCAGTTACGACAGAGTACACTATGGCTACACCTTC. Its translation is CASSYDRVHYGYTF. The V call is TRBV6-5, the J call TRBJ1-2; tentative D call: TRBD1 (5 bases). Germline CDR1 and CDR2: MNHEY and SVGAGI. The CDR3 covers 14 residues. V lost 2 bases and J 3 bases, leaving 10 bases between the germline ends.

The chain carries TRBV29-1 and TRBJ1-2; D possibly corresponds to TRBD1 (6 bases). Trimming left V 6 bases short and J 3 bases short, with 17 bases between. Germline V gene lookup returns CDR1 SQVTM and CDR2 ANQGSEA. The CDR3 length is 14 residues. The CDR3 loop is CSVDGQSIDYGYTF. The CDR3 region has the DNA TGCAGCGTGGACGGACAGTCCATCGACTATGGCTACACCTTC.

This chain links TRBV2 with TRBJ2-7; D might be TRBD1 (6 bases). The CDR3 length is 15 residues. V lost 4 bases and J 7 bases, leaving 20 bases between the germline ends. Germline-derived CDR1 and CDR2 are SNHLY and FYNNEI. The CDR3 is CASSGGRRQAQEQYF. The CDR3 DNA sequence: TGTGCCAGCAGTGGGGGGCGGAGACAGGCCCAAGAGCAGTACTTC.

V usage is TRBV5-1 and J usage is TRBJ2-1, with D possibly TRBD2 on 6 matching bases. The CDR3 covers 15 residues. CDR1 and CDR2 from the germline V gene are SGHRS and YFSETQ. V lost 4 bases, J lost 4 bases, and 15 bases lay in between. CDR3 DNA sequence: TGCGCCAGCAGCCCGCGAGGGACTTGGTACAATGAGCAGTTCTTC. Its translation is CASSPRGTWYNEQFF. The whole variable domain, remainder taken from reference TRBV5-1 and TRBJ2-1, is KAGVTQTPRYLIKTRGQQVTLSCSPISGHRSVSWYQQTPGQGLQFLFEYFSETQRNKGNFPGRFSGRQFSNSRSEMNVSTLELGDSALYLCASSPRGTWYNEQFFGPGTRLTVL.

J is TRBJ2-1 and V is TRBV6-1; D might be TRBD2 (6 bases). The CDR3 covers 13 residues. Germline CDR1 and CDR2: MNHNS and SASEGT. Trimming took off 4 bases at V and 7 bases at J, with 11 bases between the two ends. The CDR3 DNA follows: TGTGCCAGCAGTGTGTATGGGGGGAATGAGCAGTTCTTC. Amino acids: CASSVYGGNEQFF.

This chain joins TRBV6-5 and TRBJ2-7; TRBD1 agrees at 7 bases. The CDR3 runs 12 residues. In germline, CDR1 is MNHEY, CDR2 SVGAGI. The V and J ends lost 6 bases and 3 bases, in that order; junction bases with no gene match: 2. CDR3 residues: CASRGQNYEQYV. In DNA, the CDR3 is TGTGCCAGCAGGGGACAGAACTACGAGCAGTACGTC.

This clone was recorded a few times. J is TRBJ2-1 and V is TRBV7-9, with no clear D. V was shortened by 6 bases and J by 6 bases, with 9 bases between the two germline ends. There are 12 residues in the CDR3. CDR1 and CDR2 from the germline V gene are SEHNR and FQNEAQ (reference sequence). CDR3 sequence: CASRPPSNEQFF. CDR3 bases: TGTGCCAGCAGACCCCCTAGCAATGAGCAGTTCTTC.

The chain couples TRBV27 to TRBJ2-5; TRBD2 matches at 16 bases. The CDR3 is 19 amino acids. V gave up 6 bases and J gave up 1 base; unmatched junction bases: 11. Germline CDR1 is MNHEY and CDR2 is SMNVEV (reference sequence). The CDR3 DNA reads as TGTGCCAGCAGCCTCAAGGGGACTAGCGGGAGGGCCGGCCAAGAGACCCAGTACTTC. It translates to CASSLKGTSGRAGQETQYF.

The chain's CDR3 is CASSRGLASSYNEQFF. DNA of the CDR3: TGCGCCAGCAGCAGGGGACTAGCGAGCTCCTACAATGAGCAGTTCTTC. The V and J genes are TRBV5-1 and TRBJ2-1; 10 bases are a match to TRBD2. The V gene's germline CDR1 is SGHRS and CDR2 YFSETQ. Losses at the gene ends were 4 bases for V and 0 bases for J; bases not matched to a gene: 4. This CDR3 has 16 amino acids.

As DNA, the CDR3 is TGTGCCAGTAGTATCCGGCGGAGTAATGAAAAACTGTTTTTT. Its translation is CASSIRRSNEKLFF. The J gene is TRBJ1-4, the V gene TRBV19; no reliable D call. V was shortened by 3 bases and J by 4 bases, with 9 bases between the two germline ends. The CDR3 contains 14 residues. In germline, CDR1 is LNHDA, CDR2 SQIVND (reference sequence).

This rearrangement joins TRBV28 to TRBJ1-4; 9 bases fit TRBD1. Germline CDR1 and CDR2: MDHEN and SYDVKM. CDR3 length: 16 residues. V trimming: 2 bases; J trimming: 7 bases; junction bases outside the gene matches: 8. CDR3 coding DNA: TGTGCCAGCAGTTTAGGACAGGGGAGTAGTGGTGAAAAACTGTTTTTT. Protein product: CASSLGQGSSGEKLFF.

The genes are TRBV7-9 and TRBJ2-3, with D maybe TRBD2 (5 bases). The length of the CDR3 is 14 residues. From germline, CDR1 is SEHNR and CDR2 FQNEAQ (reference sequence). V was pared by 3 bases and J by 0 bases, with 7 bases between. CDR3 bases: TGTGCCAGCAGCTTCCGGACTAGCACAGATACGCAGTATTTT. It yields the protein CASSFRTSTDTQYF. Supplemented by reference TRBV7-9 and TRBJ2-3, the full variable domain reads DTGVSQNPRHKITKRGQNVTFRCDPISEHNRLYWYRQTLGQGPEFLTYFQNEAQLEKSRLLSDRFSAERPKGSFSTLEIQRTEQGDSAMYLCASSFRTSTDTQYFGPGTRLTVL.

The J gene is TRBJ2-2, the V gene TRBV6-1; D remains ambiguous. Trimming removed 7 bases at V and 0 bases at J, with 12 bases between. The CDR3 spans 15 residues. CDR1 is MNHNS, CDR2 SASEGT, per germline. The CDR3 DNA follows: TGTGCCAGCAAGATGAGAGTCGCGAACACCGGGGAGCTGTTTTTT. Encoded protein: CASKMRVANTGELFF.

CDR3 nucleotides: TGTGCCAGCAGTCCCGGTACTCTGAACACCGGGGAGCTGTTTTTT. It yields the protein CASSPGTLNTGELFF. This sequence joins TRBV21-1 and TRBJ2-2; TRBD2 is taken as the D call from the table, unchecked against the DNA. TRBV21-1 constitutes a pseudogene. This CDR3 is 15 amino acids long.

The table lists this clone with a few counts. V is TRBV28 and J is TRBJ1-1, with 10 bases that match TRBD1. Trimming at V came to 2 bases and at J to 4 bases, leaving 1 base not matched to a gene. The CDR3 covers 14 residues. Looked up from germline, CDR1 is MDHEN and CDR2 is SYDVKM. The DNA for the CDR3 is TGTGCCAGCAGTTTAAGGACAGGGGGCACTGAAGCTTTCTTT. Its protein product is CASSLRTGGTEAFF.

As for this clone: At one boundary the junction diverges from the germline segment, which might be a read error. In the same sample, other DNA sequences code for this CDR3. This sequence joins TRBV6-1 and TRBJ1-6; 7 nucleotides align to TRBD1. CDR3 size: 15 residues. CDR1 and CDR2 from the germline V gene are MNHNS and SASEGT. CDR3 amino acids: CASNPQTGRNSPLHF. The DNA for the CDR3 is TGTGCCAGCAACCCCCAGACAGGGCGCAATTCCCCCCTCCACTTT.

The rearrangement links TRBV5-4 to TRBJ2-7, with 7 positions matching TRBD2. Germline CDR1 and CDR2: SGHNT and YYREEE (reference sequence). CDR3 length equals 14 residues. Unmatched junction bases numbered 7, after V lost 4 bases and J lost 3 bases. Here the CDR3 reads CASSQGLGDYEQYV. The CDR3, as DNA: TGTGCCAGCAGCCAAGGACTAGGGGACTACGAGCAGTACGTC.

This chain joins TRBV28 and TRBJ2-2; tentative D call: TRBD2 (5 bases). The CDR3 spans 16 residues. Trimming took off 3 bases at V and 1 base at J, with 12 bases between the two ends. Germline V gives CDR1 MDHEN, CDR2 SYDVKM. This CDR3 reads CASSFPRTRNTGELFF. The CDR3 DNA is TGTGCCAGCAGTTTTCCTCGGACTCGGAACACCGGGGAGCTGTTTTTT.

This clone appeared a single time. The chain recombines TRBV5-4 with TRBJ2-1, with D unresolved. The CDR3 is 15 residues long. Trimming left V 7 bases short and J 7 bases short, with 21 bases between. Germline CDR1 and CDR2: SGHNT and YYREEE (reference sequence). The CDR3 sequence: CASGYGRLHGNEQFF. The CDR3 DNA reads as TGTGCCAGCGGTTATGGAAGGCTACACGGGAATGAGCAGTTCTTC.

This chain uses TRBV7-2 with TRBJ2-1; TRBD1 matches 8 bases. The junction had 7 bases not matched to a gene; V was cut back by 4 bases and J by 5 bases. CDR1 SGHTA and CDR2 FQGNSA come from the germline V gene. CDR3 length equals 15 residues. The CDR3 DNA reads as TGTGCCAGCAGCTCGTCGGACAGGGTCAACAATGAGCAGTTCTTC. Translation: CASSSSDRVNNEQFF.

This clone was found once. In DNA, the CDR3 is TGTGCCAGCAGTTTATCCGGACAGGGGGGCCTCGAGCAGTACGTC. Amino acid sequence: CASSLSGQGGLEQYV. The V gene is TRBV28, the J gene TRBJ2-7; 10 nucleotides line up with TRBD1. J was trimmed by 6 bases and V by 1 base; bases with no gene match: 6. Germline V CDR1 and CDR2: MDHEN, SYDVKM. The CDR3 covers 15 residues.

The DNA of the CDR3 is TGTGCCAGCAGCTTGGGCCTAGCGGGAGAAGACGGCGAGCAGTACTTC. As protein: CASSLGLAGEDGEQYF. The J gene is TRBJ2-7, the V gene TRBV5-4; 10 bases line up with TRBD2. CDR3 length: 16 amino acids. CDR1 and CDR2 from the germline V gene are SGHNT and YYREEE (reference sequence). Unmatched junction bases numbered 9, after V lost 0 bases and J lost 6 bases.

CDR3 DNA: TGTGCCAGCAGCCGTACCAGGGCTTATGGCTACACCTTC. Amino acid sequence: CASSRTRAYGYTF. The genes are TRBV7-6 and TRBJ1-2; D might be TRBD1 (5 bases). The CDR3 consists of 13 residues. Germline CDR1 and CDR2: SGHVS and FNYEAQ. Trimming cost V 5 bases and J 5 bases, with 12 bases left between them.

The V and J genes are TRBV19 and TRBJ1-1; maybe TRBD1 (5 bases). This CDR3 is built from 17 residues. The germline V gene encodes CDR1 LNHDA and CDR2 SQIVND (reference sequence). V lost 0 bases and J 3 bases, leaving 17 bases between the germline ends. Written as DNA, the CDR3 is TGTGCCAGTAGTATAGACCAGACTTCAGACAGATACACTGAAGCTTTCTTT. Protein: CASSIDQTSDRYTEAFF.

The chain uses TRBV19 and TRBJ2-1; 11 nucleotides match TRBD2. The germline V gene has CDR1 LNHDA and CDR2 SQIVND (reference sequence). The CDR3 covers 15 residues. Trimming cost V 3 bases and J 6 bases; bases outside gene matches: 4. CDR3 DNA sequence: TGTGCCAGTAGTATCCGACTAGCGGGGAGCAATGAGCAGTTCTTC. Translation: CASSIRLAGSNEQFF.

CDR3 in amino acids: CASSYSILAGETQYF. The CDR3, as DNA: TGTGCCAGCAGTTACTCGATTCTAGCGGGAGAGACCCAGTACTTC. V is TRBV6-5 and J is TRBJ2-5; TRBD2 matches at 8 bases. Germline-derived CDR1 and CDR2 are MNHEY and SVGAGI. V shed 0 bases, J shed 4 bases, and the junction held 4 bases outside the gene matches. The CDR3 contains 15 residues.